The T cell receptor (beta chain) described here comes from a study of technical replicates of blood from a few donors. CDR1 and CDR2 from the germline V gene are LNHDA and SQIVND (reference sequence). This CDR3 is 13 amino acids long. Trimming took 6 bases from V and 9 from J; bases not matched to a gene: 6. The data were produced by immunoSEQ multiplex PCR, yet TCRdb's version contains in-frame clones alone and is incomplete. The sample has some 94,000 clones, 90% to 96% seen once. Material: T cells isolated from PBMCs. This TCR was sampled from a human donor in good health. The chain uses TRBV19 and TRBJ2-1; 9 nucleotides line up with TRBD1. CDR3 protein: CASSTQGASEQFF. The CDR3 DNA reads as TGTGCCAGTAGCACACAGGGGGCCAGTGAGCAGTTCTTC.